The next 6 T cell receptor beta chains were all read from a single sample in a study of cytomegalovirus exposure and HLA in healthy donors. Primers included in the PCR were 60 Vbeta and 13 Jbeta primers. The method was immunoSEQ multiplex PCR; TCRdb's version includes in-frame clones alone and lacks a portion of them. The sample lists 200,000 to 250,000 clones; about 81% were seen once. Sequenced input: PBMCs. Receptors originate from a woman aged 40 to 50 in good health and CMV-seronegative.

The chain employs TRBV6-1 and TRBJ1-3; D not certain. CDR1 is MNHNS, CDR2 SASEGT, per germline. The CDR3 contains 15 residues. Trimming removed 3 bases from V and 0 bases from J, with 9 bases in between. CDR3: CASSDLHSSGNTIYF. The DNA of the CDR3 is TGTGCCAGCAGTGATCTGCACAGCTCTGGAAACACCATATATTTT.

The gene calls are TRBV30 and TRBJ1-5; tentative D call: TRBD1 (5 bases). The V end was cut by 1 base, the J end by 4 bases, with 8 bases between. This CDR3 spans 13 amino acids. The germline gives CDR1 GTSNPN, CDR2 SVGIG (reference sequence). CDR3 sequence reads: CAWSGQQNQPQHF. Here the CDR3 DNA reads TGTGCCTGGAGTGGACAGCAGAATCAGCCCCAGCATTTT.

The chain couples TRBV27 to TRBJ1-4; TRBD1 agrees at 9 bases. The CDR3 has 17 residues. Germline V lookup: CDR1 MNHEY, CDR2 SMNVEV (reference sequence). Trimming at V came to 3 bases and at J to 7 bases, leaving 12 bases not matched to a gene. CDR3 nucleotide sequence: TGTGCCAGCAGTTTCCTCATGACAGGGGGTTTAGGTGAAAAACTGTTTTTT. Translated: CASSFLMTGGLGEKLFF.

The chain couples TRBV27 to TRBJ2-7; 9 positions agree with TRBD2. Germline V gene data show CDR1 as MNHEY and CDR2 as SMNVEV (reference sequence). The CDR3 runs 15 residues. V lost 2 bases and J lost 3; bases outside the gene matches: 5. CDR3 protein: CASSLAGTSFYEQYF. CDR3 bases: TGTGCCAGCAGTTTAGCCGGGACTAGCTTCTACGAGCAGTACTTC.

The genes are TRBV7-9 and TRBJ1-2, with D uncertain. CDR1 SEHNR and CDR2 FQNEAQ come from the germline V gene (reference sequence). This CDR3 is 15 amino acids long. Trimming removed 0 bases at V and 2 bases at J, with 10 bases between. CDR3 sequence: CASSLAGIQNYGYTF. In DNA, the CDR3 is TGTGCCAGCAGCTTAGCAGGAATACAGAACTATGGCTACACCTTC.

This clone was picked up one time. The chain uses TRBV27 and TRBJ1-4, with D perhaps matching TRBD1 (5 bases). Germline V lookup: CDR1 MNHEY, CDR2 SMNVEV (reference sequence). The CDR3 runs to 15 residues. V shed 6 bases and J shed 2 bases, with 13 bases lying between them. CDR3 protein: CASSRWGGTNEKLFF. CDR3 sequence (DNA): TGTGCCAGCAGCAGATGGGGGGGGACTAATGAAAAACTGTTTTTT.